This TCR beta chain was sequenced in a study of cytomegalovirus exposure and HLA in healthy donors (dated by TCRdb to between 2016 and 2019). Study-wide context: An earlier analysis of a few hundred of the donors reported 276 Gb of sequence data and about 120 million unique TCR beta sequences obtained from about 180 million T cells. An early release that covered about 640 HLA-typed donors contained around 300 gigabases of sequencing data and 80 million or so unique TCR sequences. The genetic ancestry cluster associated with self-reported Caucasian donors included over 65% of the approximately 400 genotyped donors. The study aimed to test whether signatures of past pathogen exposure could be identified by cataloging public T cell receptors. The T cell repertoires of around 670 subjects were profiled by immunosequencing and related to cytomegalovirus serostatus. Besides the first cohort of about 730 subjects, a separate validation cohort made up of over a hundred different subjects was used. High-throughput TCR immunosequencing, statistical association of individual TCRs with disease status, and machine learning were combined to predict cytomegalovirus infection status. To study patterns of TCR occurrence, a later analysis re-analyzed previously published TCR beta repertoires from under 750 donors and added high-resolution HLA genotyping. Rather than using new phenotypic data, the later analysis identified candidate immune exposures from TCR beta sequences and from how often those sequences occurred across donors. To decide whether each TCR beta V gene segment behaved as functional or pseudogenic, an earlier analysis of 587 of the donors relied on high-throughput TCR beta sequencing. Donor age, sex, ethnicity and CMV serostatus were collected together with the repertoire data. Genome-wide SNP genotypes for about three fifths of the roughly 670 donors were used in a later genetic analysis, which treated that subset as a discovery cohort. Every repertoire in the discovery cohort had been generated on one and the same sequencing platform. HLA typing included class I and class II loci at four-digit resolution. Typing coverage differed by locus: A, B, C, DRB1 and DQB1 were typed in about 629-640 donors, DQA1 in 522, DPA1 in nearly 610, and DPB1 in 400 to 490. Roughly five DR-DQ haplotypes were handled as single units for association and clustering, since linkage in the cohort was strong. Among 398 genotyped donors of the cohort, an average of 235,054 unique TCR beta nucleotide sequences were sequenced per donor, 15% to 20% of them non-productive.

The cohort was made up of around 720 healthy bone marrow donors. Cohort members were all nominally healthy when sampled, although unrecorded immune exposures were likely present. The donor tested CMV seropositive and was one of the 289 seropositive cohort members. A peripheral blood sample was provided by each donor, and peripheral blood mononuclear cells were used for TCR beta sequencing. The Qiagen DNeasy Blood Extraction Kit was used to extract genomic DNA from the blood cell samples. Receptor libraries were prepared by the immunoSEQ multiplex PCR assay. A mixture of 60 forward primers for TCR Vbeta segments and 13 reverse primers for TCR Jbeta segments was used in the multiplex PCR. Amplification of the CDR3 region of rearranged TCR beta genes was performed with a multiplex PCR assay on genomic DNA. The amplified TCR beta libraries were sequenced on the Illumina HiSeq System as 87-base-pair reads. The original methods were these. In a later analysis, around 80 million unique TCR beta chains were counted across the 650 to 700 repertoires, and roughly 10 million of these chains were shared by at least two donors. A nearest-neighbor algorithm error-corrected the raw reads and collapsed the reads into unique sequences, merging closely related sequences to remove PCR and sequencing errors. V, D and J gene segments were assigned by aligning CDR3 sequences to IMGT reference sequences. Each retained sequence needed at least a six-nucleotide match to both a V gene segment and a J gene segment. A rearrangement counted as productive if the CDR3 had no stop codons and remained in frame with V and J, and every other rearrangement counted as non-productive. Following IMGT convention, CDR3 was defined as the stretch from the second conserved V-encoded cysteine to the conserved J-encoded phenylalanine. The earlier analysis of about 560 of the donors excluded any sequence lacking an unambiguous match to a single V gene segment. In an earlier analysis of 587 of the donors, V segments were called functional above 56.7% productive rearrangements and were called segregating when the between-donor standard deviation exceeded 5%. A statistical classification framework was built to diagnose cytomegalovirus status from the catalog of TCR beta chain sequences. A later analysis assigned V and J genes by comparing TCR nucleotide sequences with IMGT/GENE-DB human TR gene sequences. A later analysis assigned CDR3 sequences and most-parsimonious VDJ recombination scenarios with the TCRdist pipeline. In a later analysis, each TCR beta chain was defined by its CDR3 amino acid sequence together with its V-gene family, and reads without a unique V-gene family were excluded. As a way to deal with suspected cross-contamination and a sequencing artifact, a later analysis dropped 450 to 700 nucleotide sequences that were highly shared and had low generation probability. In a later analysis, a clonal expansion index for each public chain was calculated from normalized within-repertoire ranks of inferred template counts. Generation probabilities in a later analysis came from a VDJ recombination model fitted to out-of-frame rearrangements, and those results were checked against IGoR. A later analysis scored TCR-TCR, TCR-HLA and TCR-CMV co-occurrence with hypergeometric tests, applying a repertoire-size bias correction to TCR pairs. False discovery rates were estimated in a later analysis by permuting HLA or CMV assignments 20 times. A later analysis grouped co-occurring TCRs with DBSCAN, adding TCRdist sequence similarity when clustering within HLA-allele-positive subsets. For co-occurrence clustering, repertoires with fewer than 30,000 or more than 120,000 public chains were excluded, along with about five repertoires with anomalous nucleotide sharing. TCRdb obtained this table from immuneACCESS and retained in-frame rearrangements with V and J assigned. These tables miss some clones; where compared with another copy, unresolved V genes account for less than half of the shortfall, and the remainder is unexplained. V, J and clone size are those of that table, while D and trimming were read from the DNA. Present in this sample are 130,000 or so clones, around 80% of which were seen just once. Clones ranked in the top ten supply 3.2% of the sample.

For CDR1 and CDR2, the germline V gene lists SGDLS and YYNGEE. V trim: 0 bases; J trim: 7 bases; unmatched bases: 10. The CDR3 sequence holds 18 residues, the cysteine and phenylalanine included. Only CDR3 DNA remains: 54 bases, in frame from the first base. For this clone: No antigen is known for it. Base qualities were left out, and no much larger clone turns up one base away.

On the study overall, not on this receptor specifically: A cluster of highly shared sequence variants was judged likely to be a technical artifact of the sequencing pipeline. The authors suggested that the approach could potentially be generalized to other disease states and immunological phenotypes. An association between a missense DCLRE1C variant and V-gene and J-gene trimming of TCR beta chains was found in a later genetic analysis and replicated in an independent cohort. A later analysis associated around 16,000 TCR beta sequences with specific HLA alleles at a false discovery rate of 0.05. The presence/absence analyses assumed that sequencing depth was roughly uniform across donors, and that assumption may not be true. An earlier analysis of approximately 600 of the donors showed that most TCR beta V segments appeared in productive rearrangements either about 87% or about 30% of the time, which broadly matched IMGT annotations. In a later analysis, several top co-occurrence clusters were reported to appear linked to parvovirus B19, influenza, CMV and Epstein-Barr virus. According to a later analysis, most CMV-associated TCR beta chains appeared to be HLA-restricted, and the HLA associations seemed to be driven largely by CMV exposure. In vitro tests confirmed that a few of the cytomegalovirus-associated TCR beta chains recognize cytomegalovirus antigens. A later analysis found that HLA-associated TCR beta chains were more clonally expanded and had lower generation probabilities than equally common non-associated chains. When HLA alleles, especially DR and DQ, strongly co-occurred, attributing TCR associations to individual alleles was difficult. Some IMGT-functional V segments, including TRBV6-2 and TRBV6-3, could not be distinguished by the 87-base-pair reads and were therefore excluded. According to a later genetic analysis, donors in an Asian-associated ancestry cluster had fewer N-insertions in productive TCRs than the roughly 700-donor mean. Because counts were too low, some 17 rarely observed V segments, including chromosome 9 orphons, were left out of the earlier analysis of approximately 500 of the donors. For the cohort, immune exposure information was limited to CMV serostatus. In the study, approximately 160 TCR beta chains were listed as associated with cytomegalovirus. In this cohort, only TCR beta chains were sequenced, and detectable features were limited by the absence of alpha or paired-chain data. A further reported finding was that TCR beta sequences accurately predicted the HLA-A and HLA-B alleles for most subjects in the first cohort. Cytomegalovirus status was reported to be diagnosed by the classifier with high specificity and sensitivity in both the original and validation cohorts. Most TCR sequences were seen in very few donors, while some public TCRs were found in many individuals. According to a later analysis, TCR association rates differed among HLA loci, with DRB1 alleles showing the most associated TCRs and HLA-C alleles showing the fewest. Linkage disequilibrium might explain the correlated functional status among segregating V segments, but an unknown experimental factor could not be ruled out. HLA typing was unavailable for some donors at each locus, so association tests used only the typed subset.

This clonotype was sampled from a man aged 18 to 35 in good health and CMV-seropositive. Sequenced sample: PBMCs. The receptor chain draws on TRBV9 and TRBJ2-1, with TRBD2 matching 13 junction bases. The CDR3 protein sequence reads: CASSVEALGLAGENEQFF. The DNA sequence follows: TGTGCCAGCAGCGTAGAGGCCCTAGGACTAGCGGGAGAGAATGAGCAGTTCTTC.